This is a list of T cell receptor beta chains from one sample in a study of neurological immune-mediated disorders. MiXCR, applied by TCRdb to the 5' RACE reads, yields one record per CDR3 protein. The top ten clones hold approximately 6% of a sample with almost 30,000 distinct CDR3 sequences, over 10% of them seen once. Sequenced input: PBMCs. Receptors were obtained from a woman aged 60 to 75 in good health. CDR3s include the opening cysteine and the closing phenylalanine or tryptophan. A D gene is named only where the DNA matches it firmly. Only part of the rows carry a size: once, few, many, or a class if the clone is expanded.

cdr3_nt: TGTGCCAGCAAAATAAACCGGGACGGCTCCTACGAGCAGTACTTC
cdr3_aa: CASKINRDGSYEQYF
d_call: .
clone_size: many
v_call: TRBV7-2
j_call: TRBJ2-7

cdr3_nt: TGCGCCAGCAGCTTGGATCCTAGCGCAGCAGATACGCAGTATTTT
cdr3_aa: CASSLDPSAADTQYF
d_call: .
clone_size: many
v_call: TRBV5-1
j_call: TRBJ2-3

cdr3_nt: TGCAGTGCTAGCTGGCGTAGCGGGGGTTCCTACAATGAGCAGTTCTTC
cdr3_aa: CSASWRSGGSYNEQFF
d_call: TRBD2
clone_size: many
v_call: TRBV20-1
j_call: TRBJ2-1

cdr3_nt: TGTGCCAGCAGCCAAGAGTGGGGAGGAGATACGCAGTATTTT
cdr3_aa: CASSQEWGGDTQYF
d_call: .
clone_size: many
v_call: TRBV4-2
j_call: TRBJ2-3

cdr3_nt: TGTGCCAGCAGTTTTTATGGCGGGGGGGCACTCGAGCAGTACTTC
cdr3_aa: CASSFYGGGALEQYF
d_call: TRBD2
clone_size: many
v_call: TRBV12-3/TRBV12-4
j_call: TRBJ2-7

cdr3_nt: TGTGCCAGTACCGACACCGCGGGGACAGTGCCCTACGAGCAGTACTTC
cdr3_aa: CASTDTAGTVPYEQYF
d_call: .
clone_size: many
v_call: TRBV19
j_call: TRBJ2-7

cdr3_nt: TGTGCCATCAGTCCGGGGCCCATCCCGTCCTACGAGCAGTACTTC
cdr3_aa: CAISPGPIPSYEQYF
d_call: .
clone_size: many
v_call: TRBV10-3
j_call: TRBJ2-7

cdr3_nt: TGCAGTGCTAGGGGACTAGCGGGTACCACAGATACGCAGTATTTT
cdr3_aa: CSARGLAGTTDTQYF
d_call: TRBD2
clone_size: many
v_call: TRBV20-1
j_call: TRBJ2-3

cdr3_nt: TGCAGTGCTGGCCCTCGGGCGACAGCGGACACAGATACGCAGTATTTT
cdr3_aa: CSAGPRATADTDTQYF
d_call: .
clone_size: many
v_call: TRBV20-1
j_call: TRBJ2-3

cdr3_nt: TGTGCCAGCAGCGTTAACCCGACTCCCCCGTACGAGCAGTACTTC
cdr3_aa: CASSVNPTPPYEQYF
d_call: .
clone_size: many
v_call: TRBV9
j_call: TRBJ2-7

cdr3_nt: TGTGCCACCAGTGACTCAACCGCCGGCTATGGCTACACCTTC
cdr3_aa: CATSDSTAGYGYTF
d_call: .
clone_size: many
v_call: TRBV24-1
j_call: TRBJ1-2

cdr3_nt: TGTGCCAGCAGTCTTCCGAGCTCCTACAATGAGCAGTTCTTC
cdr3_aa: CASSLPSSYNEQFF
d_call: .
clone_size: many
v_call: TRBV5-5
j_call: TRBJ2-1

cdr3_nt: TGCAGTGCTAGAGATACGGGACAGGGAGACACCGGGGAGCTGTTTTTT
cdr3_aa: CSARDTGQGDTGELFF
d_call: TRBD1
clone_size: many
v_call: TRBV20-1
j_call: TRBJ2-2

cdr3_nt: TGTGCCAGCAGTTACGTCGAGAGCTCCTACAATGAGCAGTTCTTC
cdr3_aa: CASSYVESSYNEQFF
d_call: .
clone_size: many
v_call: TRBV6-5
j_call: TRBJ2-1

cdr3_nt: TGTGCCAGCAGTTTCTCCGGAAACACCATATATTTT
cdr3_aa: CASSFSGNTIYF
d_call: .
clone_size: many
v_call: TRBV12-3/TRBV12-4
j_call: TRBJ1-3

cdr3_nt: TGTGCCAGCAACCGGGAGGACACTGAAGCTTTCTTT
cdr3_aa: CASNREDTEAFF
d_call: .
clone_size: many
v_call: TRBV12-3/TRBV12-4
j_call: TRBJ1-1

cdr3_nt: TGCAGTGCTAGTCGGGATACGCAGTATTTT
cdr3_aa: CSASRDTQYF
d_call: .
clone_size: .
v_call: TRBV20-1
j_call: TRBJ2-3

cdr3_nt: TGCAGTGCCGGGAGCAATCAGCCCCAGCATTTT
cdr3_aa: CSAGSNQPQHF
d_call: .
clone_size: many
v_call: TRBV20-1
j_call: TRBJ1-5

cdr3_nt: TGCGCCAGCAGCTTGGACCAGGGAACATACAATGAGCAGTTCTTC
cdr3_aa: CASSLDQGTYNEQFF
d_call: .
clone_size: many
v_call: TRBV5-1
j_call: TRBJ2-1

cdr3_nt: TGTGCCAGCAGCATTAGAATGAGCTCCTATAATTCACCCCTCCACTTT
cdr3_aa: CASSIRMSSYNSPLHF
d_call: .
clone_size: many
v_call: TRBV11-2
j_call: TRBJ1-6

cdr3_nt: TGTGCCTCCCAGATGGGGGGGATGGGCAATCAGCCCCAGCATTTT
cdr3_aa: CASQMGGMGNQPQHF
d_call: .
clone_size: many
v_call: TRBV6-2/TRBV6-3
j_call: TRBJ1-5

cdr3_nt: TGCGCCAGCAGCCCGGACCATGCAACTAATGAAAAACTGTTTTTT
cdr3_aa: CASSPDHATNEKLFF
d_call: .
clone_size: many
v_call: TRBV5-1
j_call: TRBJ1-4

cdr3_nt: TGCGCCAGCAGCGCGGGGGGCTTCGGCGAGACCCAGTACTTC
cdr3_aa: CASSAGGFGETQYF
d_call: TRBD2
clone_size: many
v_call: TRBV5-1
j_call: TRBJ2-5

cdr3_nt: TGTGCCAGCACCTCGGGACAGGGGAACTATGGCTACACCTTC
cdr3_aa: CASTSGQGNYGYTF
d_call: TRBD1
clone_size: many
v_call: TRBV5-6
j_call: TRBJ1-2

cdr3_nt: TGCGCCAGCAGCTTTGATGAGGGTGGGATCTACGAGCAGTACTTC
cdr3_aa: CASSFDEGGIYEQYF
d_call: .
clone_size: many
v_call: TRBV5-1
j_call: TRBJ2-7

cdr3_nt: TGTGCCAGCAGTGAATATGCGTTATTGGACAGGGGAGACATTCAGTACTTC
cdr3_aa: CASSEYALLDRGDIQYF
d_call: TRBD1
clone_size: few
v_call: TRBV25-1
j_call: TRBJ2-4

cdr3_nt: TGTGCCAGCAGCCGAGCGGGGGGGTGGGGTGAGCAGTTCTTC
cdr3_aa: CASSRAGGWGEQFF
d_call: TRBD2
clone_size: many
v_call: TRBV5-6
j_call: TRBJ2-1

cdr3_nt: TGTGCCAGCAGCAAAACGAATGGGGGGGGATACATTCAGTACTTC
cdr3_aa: CASSKTNGGGYIQYF
d_call: .
clone_size: many
v_call: TRBV21-1
j_call: TRBJ2-4

cdr3_nt: TGCGCCAGCAGTCGCAGGGGACAGGGGGAGATTGAGCAGATCTTC
cdr3_aa: CASSRRGQGEIEQIF
d_call: TRBD1
clone_size: .
v_call: TRBV5-1
j_call: TRBJ2-1

cdr3_nt: TGTGCCAGCAGCCCCCGGCCCTCCTCTGGAAACACCATATATTTT
cdr3_aa: CASSPRPSSGNTIYF
d_call: .
clone_size: many
v_call: TRBV3-1
j_call: TRBJ1-3

cdr3_nt: TGTGCCAGCAAAAGGCACAGGGCGGCAGATACGCAGTATTTT
cdr3_aa: CASKRHRAADTQYF
d_call: .
clone_size: many
v_call: TRBV6-2/TRBV6-3
j_call: TRBJ2-3

cdr3_nt: TGCGCCAGCAGCCATCAGGGGTTGGTAACAGGGGGCAACGAAAAACTGTTTTTT
cdr3_aa: CASSHQGLVTGGNEKLFF
d_call: TRBD1
clone_size: many
v_call: TRBV4-3
j_call: TRBJ1-4

cdr3_nt: TGTGCCAGCAGCTCGGGGACAGGGGGAGGATTAGAGACCCAGTACTTC
cdr3_aa: CASSSGTGGGLETQYF
d_call: TRBD1
clone_size: many
v_call: TRBV7-3
j_call: TRBJ2-5

cdr3_nt: TGCAGTGCTAGAGGGGGCCCAGCGGGAGAGACCCAGTACTTC
cdr3_aa: CSARGGPAGETQYF
d_call: .
clone_size: many
v_call: TRBV20-1
j_call: TRBJ2-5

cdr3_nt: TGTGCCAGCAGCTCTCTTAACAGGGGGCATGGGTATGGCTACACCTTC
cdr3_aa: CASSSLNRGHGYGYTF
d_call: TRBD1
clone_size: .
v_call: TRBV7-8
j_call: TRBJ1-2

cdr3_nt: TGTGCCAGCAGTTTAATGTTTGTAGGGGGTGGACAGCCCCAGCATTTT
cdr3_aa: CASSLMFVGGGQPQHF
d_call: .
clone_size: many
v_call: TRBV27
j_call: TRBJ1-5

cdr3_nt: TGCGCCAGCAACCCAGGGCTAGCGGGGGACACAGATACGCAGTATTTT
cdr3_aa: CASNPGLAGDTDTQYF
d_call: TRBD2
clone_size: many
v_call: TRBV5-1
j_call: TRBJ2-3

cdr3_nt: TGCGCCAGCAGCTACTCCGGGACAGGGGAATACGAGCAGTACTTC
cdr3_aa: CASSYSGTGEYEQYF
d_call: TRBD1
clone_size: many
v_call: TRBV4-3
j_call: TRBJ2-7

cdr3_nt: TGTGCCAGCAGGGAGACCGGGGAGCTGTTTTTT
cdr3_aa: CASRETGELFF
d_call: .
clone_size: many
v_call: TRBV3-1
j_call: TRBJ2-2

cdr3_nt: TGTGCCACCAGTGATTACGGGGGGAGTCATGCCGGGGAGCTGTTTTTT
cdr3_aa: CATSDYGGSHAGELFF
d_call: TRBD2
clone_size: many
v_call: TRBV24-1
j_call: TRBJ2-2

cdr3_nt: TGTGCCATCAGTGACCTCAGGGGGCGTAGGGAGACCCAGTACTTC
cdr3_aa: CAISDLRGRRETQYF
d_call: TRBD1
clone_size: few
v_call: TRBV10-3
j_call: TRBJ2-5

cdr3_nt: TGCGCCAGCAGCCCATCGACAGGGGAAACCTATGGCTACACCTTC
cdr3_aa: CASSPSTGETYGYTF
d_call: TRBD1
clone_size: many
v_call: TRBV5-1
j_call: TRBJ1-2

cdr3_nt: TGTGCCATCAGTGAAGGCGGGTCCACAGATACGCAGTATTTT
cdr3_aa: CAISEGGSTDTQYF
d_call: .
clone_size: many
v_call: TRBV10-3
j_call: TRBJ2-3

cdr3_nt: TGCAGTGCTAGAGCTGTCCAGGGGACCTACGAGCAGTACTTC
cdr3_aa: CSARAVQGTYEQYF
d_call: .
clone_size: many
v_call: TRBV20-1
j_call: TRBJ2-7

cdr3_nt: TGTGCCAGCAGCTTAGTGGCGGTTTCCTACAATGAGCAGTTCTTC
cdr3_aa: CASSLVAVSYNEQFF
d_call: .
clone_size: .
v_call: TRBV7-2
j_call: TRBJ2-1

cdr3_nt: TGTGCCAGCAGCCGGGGACAGAACACAGATACGCAGTATTTT
cdr3_aa: CASSRGQNTDTQYF
d_call: TRBD1
clone_size: .
v_call: TRBV11-3
j_call: TRBJ2-3

cdr3_nt: TGTGCCAGCAGTTTAAGGGGGGCAGGGTGGACAGGCTACGAGCAGTACTTC
cdr3_aa: CASSLRGAGWTGYEQYF
d_call: .
clone_size: many
v_call: TRBV12-3/TRBV12-4
j_call: TRBJ2-7